The present T cell receptor (beta chain) was sequenced within a study of blood T cells in healthy people across ages. Study-wide background: About one barcoded beta molecule per two T cells was captured by template switching. Study-level findings and limits: The recorded TCR beta diversity per million T cells decreased in a roughly linear manner with age.

Notes on this clonotype: The antigen is undetermined. Sequence at one end of the junction differs from germline and may be a read error.

Every donor gave ten milliliters of peripheral blood. Isolated per sample were at least 6 million PBMCs. The CDR3 runs to 13 residues. CDR1 and CDR2 from the germline V gene are LNHNV and YYDKDF (reference sequence). A second PCR, run for roughly 7 to 11 cycles, used a sample-barcoded 5' primer plus a J-beta primer mix. TCRdb reanalysed the 5' RACE reads using MiXCR and keeps one entry per CDR3 protein. This sample yields about 1.4 million distinct CDR3 sequences, of which approximately 63% are seen a single time; 5.5% to 8% belongs to the top ten. The clonotype was recovered from a man aged 18 to 29 in good health. This rearrangement joins TRBV15 to TRBJ2-4, with TRBD1 as a possible D gene (6 bases). The sequencing sample was made of blood. The CDR3 DNA follows: TGTGCCACCAGCAGCAGGGGTGGAGAAACCCAGGACTTC. It translates to CATSSRGGETQDF.